A single sample gave rise to the 8 T cell receptor beta chains below, sequenced in a study of CD8 T cells in Susac syndrome. When the RNA was reverse transcribed, random hexamers were used with an input of 0.5 to 1 ug. Each CDR3 protein is one row after TCRdb ran MiXCR on the immunoSEQ multiplex PCR reads. The table has 100,000 to 150,000 distinct CDR3 sequences, about 92% seen once. Sample: CD8+ T cells from PBMCs. Every receptor here comes from a human donor with multiple sclerosis.

This chain connects TRBV5-4 to TRBJ1-2; no firm D call. The V and J ends lost 0 bases and 7 bases respectively, with 10 bases between them. CDR1 SGHNT and CDR2 YYREEE come from the germline V gene (reference sequence). This CDR3 comprises 13 residues. The CDR3 sequence: CASSLGAGGGYTF. The CDR3 DNA is TGTGCCAGCAGCTTGGGGGCGGGAGGTGGCTACACCTTC.

There are a few counts of this clonotype. This rearrangement joins TRBV27 to TRBJ1-1; no definite D call. Looked up from germline, CDR1 is MNHEY and CDR2 is SMNVEV (reference sequence). The CDR3 spans 12 residues. The germline V and J ends were trimmed by 9 bases and 1 base, with 9 bases remaining between them. The CDR3 nucleotides read TGTGCCAGTCGGACGGGGAACACTGAAGCTTTCTTT. Protein: CASRTGNTEAFF.

The V gene is TRBV29-1, the J gene TRBJ1-1; D ambiguous. Germline CDR1 and CDR2: SQVTM and ANQGSEA. Trimming took off 4 bases at V and 3 bases at J, with 6 bases between the two ends. The CDR3 consists of 11 residues. CDR3 coding DNA: TGCAGCGTTGTTAGGGACACTGAAGCTTTCTTT. It is translated as CSVVRDTEAFF.

The chain recombines TRBV14 with TRBJ1-1; TRBD1 matches 9 bases. V shed 1 base and J 11 bases; nucleotides not matched to a gene: 5. Germline lookup yields CDR1 SGHDN and CDR2 FVKESK. CDR3 size: 13 residues. CDR3 sequence: CASSQARTGEAFF. Here the CDR3 DNA reads TGTGCCAGCAGCCAAGCCCGGACAGGGGAGGCTTTCTTT.

The chain joins TRBV28 to TRBJ2-7; D assignment may be TRBD1 or TRBD2 (5 bases each). CDR1 MDHEN and CDR2 SYDVKM come from the germline V gene. The CDR3 extends over 14 amino acids. Trimming removed 6 bases at V and 3 bases at J, with 15 bases between. CDR3: CASRDWDGLYEQYF. CDR3 coding DNA: TGTGCCAGCAGAGACTGGGACGGCCTCTACGAGCAGTACTTC.

The genes are TRBV5-1 and TRBJ1-1; D is ambiguous. The V and J ends lost 1 base and 5 bases respectively, with 6 bases between them. The CDR3 has 12 amino acids. Germline-derived CDR1 and CDR2 are SGHRS and YFSETQ. This CDR3 is CASSLISTEAFF. The CDR3 region has the DNA TGCGCCAGCAGCTTGATAAGTACTGAAGCTTTCTTT.

Worth noting for this clonotype: A much larger clone is a single base away; this may be a read error. The chain combines TRBV27 with TRBJ1-5; D is unresolved. Germline CDR1 and CDR2: MNHEY and SMNVEV (reference sequence). V dropped 5 bases and J dropped 1 base, with 6 bases sitting between them. The CDR3 is 13 amino acids. DNA of the CDR3: TGTGCCAGCAGTATGGGGAGCAATCAGCCCCAGCATTTT. As protein: CASSMGSNQPQHF.

V gene TRBV12-3 or TRBV12-4 combines with J gene TRBJ2-3, with D perhaps matching TRBD1 (6 bases). This CDR3 has 15 amino acids. The V and J ends lost 3 bases and 6 bases respectively, with 16 bases between them. CDR3: CASSLNREVWDTQYF. DNA for the CDR3: TGTGCCAGCAGTTTGAACAGGGAAGTTTGGGATACGCAGTATTTT.